A single sample is the source of the 2 T cell receptor beta chains below, sequenced in a study of T and B cells in COVID-19 patients. BIOMED2 TRB-A/B primer pools were used in multiplex TRB PCR. TCRdb passed the multiplex PCR reads through MiXCR, listing each CDR3 protein once. Among roughly 27,000 distinct CDR3 sequences listed, 30% to 35% were seen once. Each TRB amplification used roughly 220-550 ng of genomic DNA from blood. The sample comprised blood. These TCRs come from a human donor who had recovered from COVID-19.

This clonotype appeared a few times. The rearrangement links TRBV5-5 to TRBJ2-3; 9 bases align to TRBD1. J was trimmed by 1 base and V by 4 bases; bases with no gene match: 4. The CDR3 has 15 residues. CDR1 and CDR2 (germline): SGHKS, YYEKEE (reference sequence). The CDR3 nucleotides read TGTGCCAGCAGCGTGGGACAGGGTGGCACAGATACGCAGTATTTT. Its translation is CASSVGQGGTDTQYF.

The table lists this clonotype with a few counts. The chain joins TRBV15 to TRBJ2-7; maybe TRBD2 (6 bases). CDR3 size: 15 residues. The V end lost 0 bases, the J end lost 1 base, and 10 bases lay between the germline ends. Germline lookup yields CDR1 LNHNV and CDR2 YYDKDF (reference sequence). The DNA for the CDR3 is TGTGCCACCAGCAGAGACATAGCGGTATCCTACGAGCAGTACTTC. Residues: CATSRDIAVSYEQYF.